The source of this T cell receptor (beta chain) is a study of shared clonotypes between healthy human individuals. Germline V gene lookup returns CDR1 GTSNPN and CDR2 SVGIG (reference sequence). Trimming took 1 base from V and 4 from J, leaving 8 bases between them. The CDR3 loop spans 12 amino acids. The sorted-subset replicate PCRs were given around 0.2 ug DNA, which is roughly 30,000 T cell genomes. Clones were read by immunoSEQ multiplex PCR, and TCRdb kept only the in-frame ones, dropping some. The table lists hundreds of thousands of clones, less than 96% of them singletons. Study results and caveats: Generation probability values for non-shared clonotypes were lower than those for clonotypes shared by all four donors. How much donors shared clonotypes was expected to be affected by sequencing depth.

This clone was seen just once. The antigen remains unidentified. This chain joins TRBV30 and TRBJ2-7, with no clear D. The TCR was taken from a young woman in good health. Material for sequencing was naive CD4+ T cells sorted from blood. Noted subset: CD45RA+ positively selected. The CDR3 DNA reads TGTGCCTGGAGTGGAGACGAATACGAGCAGTACTTC. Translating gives CAWSGDEYEQYF.